This TCR beta chain was profiled in a study of blood T cell repertoires in COVID-19. Study overall: The United States, Italy and Spain supplied acute and convalescent COVID-19 samples. From T cells, B-cell-depleted T cells, or PBMCs came the material, which was cDNA or gDNA.

Study processing details: Amplification with reference gene primers provided the estimates of nucleated cell counts. Here immunoSEQ multiplex PCR was the method, and the copy in TCRdb shows in-frame clones only, minus some. D and trimming were read from the DNA, whereas the V and J calls and clone size are those reported in that table. The table records 150,000 to 200,000 clones, 60% to 80% of them present only once. The count of this clone is one. Specimen: peripheral blood. The source of this sequence is a man between 65 and 80 years old with acute or convalescent COVID-19.

This CDR3 is CASSNNRGKADEQYF. The CDR3 nucleotides read TGTGCCAGCAGCAATAACAGGGGGAAGGCCGACGAGCAGTACTTC. V gene TRBV3-1 (or the pseudogene TRBV3-2) combines with J gene TRBJ2-7; 8 bases match TRBD1. The CDR3 loop spans 15 amino acids. Per germline, CDR1 LGHDT and CDR2 YNNKEL (reference sequence). V shed 5 bases and J 5 bases; nucleotides not matched to a gene: 11.